This TCR beta chain was obtained from a study of cytomegalovirus exposure and HLA in healthy donors. Produced via immunoSEQ multiplex PCR; TCRdb's table is partial and in-frame only. The sample has around 400,000 clones, around 86% seen once. The donors were members of the roughly 130-subject validation cohort (separate from the approximately 650-subject first cohort). This clone was seen a few times. Its target is not known. V shed 6 bases and J shed 3 bases, with 11 bases lying between them. In germline, CDR1 is SQVTM, CDR2 ANQGSEA. The length of the CDR3 is 12 residues. Points from the study as a whole: In the approximately 120 validation repertoires, a later analysis found that first-cohort TCR clusters tended to co-occur. Cytomegalovirus-associated status was assigned to 164 TCR beta chains. A few chains tied to CMV proved CMV antigen-specific in vitro.

This sequence was found in a woman aged 18-30 years in good health and CMV-seronegative. This chain links TRBV29-1 with TRBJ1-1; possibly TRBD1 for D (5 bases). The sample comprised PBMCs. This CDR3 is CSVVRQYTEAFF. In DNA, the CDR3 is TGCAGCGTGGTGAGACAGTACACTGAAGCTTTCTTT. Combining the CDR3 with reference TRBV29-1 and TRBJ1-1 gives the whole variable domain SAVISQKPSRDICQRGTSLTIQCQVDSQVTMMFWYRQQPGQSLTLIATANQGSEATYESGFVIDKFPISRPNLTFSTLTVSNMSPEDSSIYLCSVVRQYTEAFFGQGTRLTVV.